A single sample is the source of the 28 T cell receptor beta chains below, sequenced in a study of T cell clonality in common variable immunodeficiency (dated by TCRdb to between 2014 and 2017). Summary of the overall study and its limitations: CVID TCRbeta sequences reportedly showed fewer deletions and N-nucleotide insertions and lacked highly modified clones with 13 or more V deletions.

Receptor libraries were prepared by the immunoSEQ multiplex PCR assay. In TCRdb, the immuneACCESS table is reduced to in-frame sequences with V and J assigned. These tables do not hold every clone; where another copy was compared, an unresolved V gene accounts for under half, and the others remain unexplained. The sample features roughly 42,000 clones, and none is a singleton. Around 5.8% of the sample is taken by the ten largest. Their specific antigens are unknown. Sequenced input: peripheral blood mononuclear cells. Every receptor here comes from a human donor with common variable immunodeficiency.

This clone was picked up many times. The read stops 3 residues short of the end of the CDR3; the missing end is completed from the germline J gene. The chain links TRBV7-2 to TRBJ1-4; 10 bases agree with TRBD1. There are 15 residues in the CDR3. Germline CDR1 and CDR2: SGHTA and FQGNSA. V dropped 6 bases and J dropped 5; count of bases not matched to a gene: 6. CDR3 amino acids: CASRPRDRGNEKLFF. The sequenced CDR3 bases are TGTGCCAGCAGACCTAGGGACAGGGGAAATGAAAAA.

This clone has ten or more counts. The read ends 3 residues before the CDR3 terminus; that terminus is restored from the germline J gene. The chain recombines TRBV29-1 with TRBJ2-1; D unclear. The V and J ends lost 6 bases and 5 bases respectively, with 14 bases between them. The germline V gene has CDR1 SQVTM and CDR2 ANQGSEA. This CDR3 has 13 amino acids. This chain's CDR3 is CSVWVRSDNEQFF. The covered CDR3 bases are TGCAGCGTGTGGGTCAGGTCTGACAATGAG.

Concerning this clone itself: The read finishes 3 residues shy of the CDR3 end, and the germline J gene is used to complete it. The chain combines TRBV11-1 with TRBJ1-1; D gene uncertain. CDR1 is SGHAT and CDR2 is FQDESV in the germline V gene (reference sequence). There are 12 residues in the CDR3. V lost 0 bases, J lost 6 bases, and 5 bases lay in between. The sequenced part of the CDR3 DNA is TGTGCCAGCAGCTTAGCGCGGGCTGAA. Its protein product is CASSLARAE. The CDR3 in its entirety is CASSLARAEAFF.

This clone was seen ten or more times. The read terminates 3 residues ahead of where the CDR3 ends, so the germline J gene completes it. The chain recombines TRBV2 with TRBJ2-7, with 8 bases aligning to TRBD1. This CDR3 comprises 14 residues. V gave up 1 base and J gave up 2 bases; unmatched junction bases: 1. From germline, CDR1 is SNHLY and CDR2 FYNNEI. The CDR3 reads CASSEGTGTYEQYF. CDR3 DNA (partial): TGTGCCAGCAGTGAAGGGACAGGGACCTACGAG.

This clone was counted at least ten times. The DNA ends 3 residues before the CDR3 does, and the rest of the CDR3 is filled in from the germline J gene. The chain uses TRBV7-8 and TRBJ1-2; the D gene is possibly TRBD1 (5 bases). This CDR3 is 16 amino acids long. Trimming took 1 base from V and 2 from J, leaving 14 bases between them. The germline gives CDR1 SGHVS, CDR2 FQNEAQ. The CDR3 bases that were read are TGTGCCAGCAGCTTAGGTATGCAGGGCACCAACTATGGC. Its translation is CASSLGMQGTNYG. The CDR3 in its entirety is CASSLGMQGTNYGYTF.

For this clone: The read terminates 3 residues before the CDR3 end, so the remaining end is supplied by the germline J gene. The chain links TRBV19 to TRBJ2-3; TRBD2 agrees at 9 bases. Trimming at V came to 7 bases and at J to 1 base, leaving 6 bases not matched to a gene. CDR3 length: 15 residues. Germline V CDR1 and CDR2: LNHDA, SQIVND (reference sequence). The CDR3: CASTLAGLRTDTQYF. Partial CDR3 DNA: TGTGCCAGTACTCTAGCGGGGTTACGCACAGATACG. Full variable domain (remainder filled in from reference TRBV19 and TRBJ2-3): DGGITQSPKYLFRKEGQNVTLSCEQNLNHDAMYWYRQDPGQGLRLIYYSQIVNDFQKGDIAEGYSVSREKKESFPLTVTSAQKNPTAFYLCASTLAGLRTDTQYFGPGTRLTVL.

Details on this clone: The observed sequence ends 3 residues before the CDR3 terminus, with the missing tail filled in from the germline J gene. The chain employs TRBV6-1 and TRBJ2-7; the D gene is possibly TRBD1 (5 bases). The V end lost 3 bases, the J end lost 2 bases, and 14 bases lay between the germline ends. The CDR3 has 15 amino acids. CDR1 and CDR2 (germline): MNHNS, SASEGT. The CDR3 loop is CASSEWGSRTYEQYF. The covered CDR3 bases are TGTGCCAGCAGTGAGTGGGGCAGTAGGACCTACGAG.

This clone occurred a few times. The sequenced fragment ends 3 residues before the CDR3 boundary, so the rest is inferred from the germline J gene. The V and J genes are TRBV7-8 and TRBJ2-7; 10 bases map to TRBD2. Trimming removed 5 bases from V and 5 bases from J; junction bases left unmatched: 9. CDR3 length: 15 amino acids. CDR1 is SGHVS and CDR2 is FQNEAQ in the germline V gene. The CDR3 here is CASSISGRAGDEQYF. CDR3 bases read: TGTGCCAGCAGCATCAGCGGGAGGGCCGGCGACGAG. Full variable domain (rest looked up from reference TRBV7-8 and TRBJ2-7): GAGVSQSPRYKVAKRGQDVALRCDPISGHVSLFWYQQALGQGPEFLTYFQNEAQLDKSGLPSDRFFAERPEGSVSTLKIQRTQQEDSAVYLCASSISGRAGDEQYFGPGTRLTVT.

This clone was seen a few times. Read data end 3 residues before the CDR3 end; the end is taken from the germline J gene. The J gene is TRBJ2-3, the V gene TRBV30, with TRBD2 identical over 9 bases. Germline CDR1 reads GTSNPN; CDR2 reads SVGIG (reference sequence). The junction had 8 bases not matched to a gene; V was cut back by 0 bases and J by 7 bases. The CDR3 length is 15 residues. CDR3 amino acids: CAWSVKAGGGNTQYF. The sequenced CDR3 bases are TGTGCCTGGAGTGTGAAAGCGGGAGGAGGGAATACG.

Concerning this clone: The CDR3 end is not reached by the read, which stops 3 residues before it; the germline J gene fills it in. The chain uses TRBV30 and TRBJ1-2; the match to TRBD1 covers 8 bases. V shed 3 bases and J 4 bases; nucleotides not matched to a gene: 10. This CDR3 spans 15 amino acids. The germline gives CDR1 GTSNPN, CDR2 SVGIG (reference sequence). Incomplete CDR3 DNA: TGTGCCTGGAGCAATCCCGTGGACAGGGCCTATGGC. Translating gives CAWSNPVDRAYG. The full CDR3 protein is CAWSNPVDRAYGYTF.

This clone occurred a few times. The part of the CDR3 DNA that was read is TGTGCCAGTAGTAGTAGCGGCGGGGGCACAGATACG. Amino acids: CASSSSGGGTDT. The entire CDR3 sequence reads CASSSSGGGTDTQYF. The chain is built from TRBV19 and TRBJ2-3, with D perhaps matching TRBD2 (6 bases). From the germline J gene comes the end of the CDR3, since the read stops 3 residues before it. Per the germline V gene, CDR1 is LNHDA and CDR2 is SQIVND (reference sequence). The CDR3 loop spans 15 amino acids. Trimming removed 4 bases from V and 1 base from J, with 12 bases in between.

This clone appeared many times. The read ends 3 residues early relative to the CDR3; the germline J gene fills the gap. The chain employs TRBV24-1 and TRBJ2-5, with TRBD2 matching 10 bases. The germline V gene has CDR1 KGHDR and CDR2 SFDVKD. V dropped 4 bases and J dropped 2; count of bases not matched to a gene: 15. This CDR3 contains 19 residues. CDR3 bases read: TGTGCCACCAGTGAGGGCCGAAGCGGGAGGGCATTAGAGCAAGAGACC. It encodes CATSEGRSGRALEQET. The CDR3 in full is CATSEGRSGRALEQETQYF.

This clone was picked up many times. The CDR3 is cut off 3 residues early in the read; its end comes from the germline J gene. The chain recombines TRBV5-1 with TRBJ2-3; TRBD2 matches 7 bases. Germline-derived CDR1 and CDR2 are SGHRS and YFSETQ. The ends lost 0 bases at V and 2 bases at J; junction bases unmatched: 6. The CDR3 consists of 16 residues. Partial CDR3 DNA: TGCGCCAGCAGCTTGGGGTCTAGCGGACCCACAGATACG. Translating gives CASSLGSSGPTDT. In full, the CDR3 reads CASSLGSSGPTDTQYF. Based on the CDR3 plus reference TRBV5-1 and TRBJ2-3, the full variable domain is KAGVTQTPRYLIKTRGQQVTLSCSPISGHRSVSWYQQTPGQGLQFLFEYFSETQRNKGNFPGRFSGRQFSNSRSEMNVSTLELGDSALYLCASSLGSSGPTDTQYFGPGTRLTVL.

This clone was found many times. The sequenced part of the CDR3 DNA is TGTGCCAGTAGTGGACGGACTCCCGGGTCCTACAATGAG. Translating it yields CASSGRTPGSYNE. The entire CDR3 reads CASSGRTPGSYNEQFF. V gene TRBV19 combines with J gene TRBJ2-1, with a possible D match to TRBD2 (5 bases). Coverage ceases 3 residues before the CDR3 finishes, and the germline J gene fills in the end. The germline gives CDR1 LNHDA, CDR2 SQIVND (reference sequence). V was cut by 5 bases and J by 1 base, with 15 bases left in between. The CDR3 has 16 amino acids. The full variable domain, its missing parts supplied by reference TRBV19 and TRBJ2-1, is DGGITQSPKYLFRKEGQNVTLSCEQNLNHDAMYWYRQDPGQGLRLIYYSQIVNDFQKGDIAEGYSVSREKKESFPLTVTSAQKNPTAFYLCASSGRTPGSYNEQFFGPGTRLTVL.

Many counts were recorded for this clone. The read comes to an end 3 residues before the CDR3 does, leaving the germline J gene to fill in the end. This chain joins TRBV19 and TRBJ1-1; D is possibly TRBD1 (5 bases). Trimming removed 5 bases from V and 4 bases from J, with 26 bases in between. This CDR3 has 18 amino acids. Germline values: CDR1 LNHDA, CDR2 SQIVND (reference sequence). The CDR3 loop is CASSPLGSKSRGTTEAFF. The covered CDR3 bases are TGTGCCAGTAGTCCCCTCGGATCAAAATCTAGGGGTACCACTGAA.

In regard to this clone: The read comes to an end 3 residues before the CDR3 does, leaving the germline J gene to fill in the end. The V call is TRBV6-2 or TRBV6-3, the J call TRBJ2-7, with a weak D call TRBD2 (6 bases). V was pared by 1 base and J by 1 base, with 11 bases between. CDR1 and CDR2 (germline): MNHEY, SVGEGT. The CDR3 length is 15 residues. The DNA read from the CDR3 is TGTGCCAGCAGTTACTGGTGGCGGGAATCCTACGAG. Translated, it gives CASSYWWRESYE. The CDR3 in its entirety is CASSYWWRESYEQYF.

This clone was seen a handful of times. Read coverage stops 3 residues before the CDR3 terminus; the germline J gene supplies the remainder. The chain combines TRBV19 with TRBJ2-1, with TRBD2 matching 10 bases. J was trimmed by 0 bases and V by 5 bases; bases with no gene match: 4. The CDR3 loop spans 16 amino acids. Looked up from germline, CDR1 is LNHDA and CDR2 is SQIVND (reference sequence). The CDR3 loop is CASSVGLAASYNEQFF. CDR3 DNA (partial): TGTGCCAGTAGTGTCGGACTAGCGGCCTCCTACAATGAG. Full variable domain (outside the CDR3, taken from reference TRBV19 and TRBJ2-1): DGGITQSPKYLFRKEGQNVTLSCEQNLNHDAMYWYRQDPGQGLRLIYYSQIVNDFQKGDIAEGYSVSREKKESFPLTVTSAQKNPTAFYLCASSVGLAASYNEQFFGPGTRLTVL.

This clone was recorded many times. The read ends 3 residues early relative to the CDR3; the germline J gene fills the gap. The J gene is TRBJ1-1, the V gene TRBV30; the D is unclear. The CDR3 consists of 13 residues. Germline-derived CDR1 and CDR2 are GTSNPN and SVGIG (reference sequence). V was trimmed by 0 bases and J by 4 bases, leaving 9 bases between them. CDR3: CAWSVPESTEAFF. The CDR3 bases that were read are TGTGCCTGGAGTGTACCAGAGAGCACTGAA.

Many counts were recorded for this clone. The read falls 3 residues short of the CDR3 end, and the missing part is taken from the germline J gene. The chain combines TRBV28 with TRBJ2-3; 13 bases fit TRBD2. This CDR3 spans 18 amino acids. The V segment lost 6 bases and the J segment 2 bases; nucleotides outside the gene matches: 11. In germline, CDR1 is MDHEN, CDR2 SYDVKM. The sequenced part of the CDR3 DNA is TGTGCCAGCAGCTACCCAGGACTAGCGGGAGCCCACACAGATACG. This gives the protein CASSYPGLAGAHTDT. The whole CDR3 region reads CASSYPGLAGAHTDTQYF.

This clone was detected many times. The read gets to within 3 residues of the CDR3 end, and the germline J gene fills in the rest. V and J are TRBV30 and TRBJ1-4; TRBD1 agrees at 8 bases. This CDR3 contains 15 residues. V trimming: 3 bases; J trimming: 7 bases; junction bases outside the gene matches: 10. CDR1 is GTSNPN, CDR2 SVGIG, per germline (reference sequence). The CDR3 loop reads CAWSPWTGSIEKLFF. The covered CDR3 bases are TGTGCCTGGAGCCCATGGACAGGGTCTATTGAAAAA. Full variable domain (rest looked up from reference TRBV30 and TRBJ1-4): SQTIHQWPATLVQPVGSPLSLECTVEGTSNPNLYWYRQAAGRGLQLLFYSVGIGQISSEVPQNLSASRPQDRQFILSSKKLLLSDSGFYLCAWSPWTGSIEKLFFGSGTQLSVL.

Ten or more counts support this clone. The read is 3 residues too short to cover the CDR3 end, so that end is filled in from the germline J gene. V gene TRBV29-1 combines with J gene TRBJ2-7; 7 nucleotides align to TRBD1. CDR1 SQVTM and CDR2 ANQGSEA come from the germline V gene. This CDR3 spans 12 amino acids. V was pared by 6 bases and J by 3 bases, with 5 bases of the junction left unmatched. CDR3 DNA (partial): TGCAGCGTAGAGACAGGGCTCTACGAG. Translating gives CSVETGLYE. The CDR3 in its entirety is CSVETGLYEQYF.

This clone was found many times. The DNA ends 3 residues before the CDR3 does, and the rest of the CDR3 is filled in from the germline J gene. The V call is TRBV19, the J call TRBJ1-2; 7 positions match TRBD1. Germline values: CDR1 LNHDA, CDR2 SQIVND (reference sequence). CDR3 size: 15 residues. V trimming: 7 bases; J trimming: 2 bases; junction bases outside the gene matches: 10. The chain's CDR3 is CASTSQGGANYGYTF. CDR3 DNA, as far as it was read: TGTGCCAGTACCTCCCAGGGGGGCGCGAACTATGGC. Full variable domain (remainder filled in from reference TRBV19 and TRBJ1-2): DGGITQSPKYLFRKEGQNVTLSCEQNLNHDAMYWYRQDPGQGLRLIYYSQIVNDFQKGDIAEGYSVSREKKESFPLTVTSAQKNPTAFYLCASTSQGGANYGYTFGSGTRLTVV.

This clone was counted a few times. The CDR3 end is not reached by the read, which stops 3 residues before it; the germline J gene fills it in. The rearrangement links TRBV7-6 to TRBJ2-7; 11 nucleotides align to TRBD2. V shed 6 bases and J 0 bases; nucleotides not matched to a gene: 4. The CDR3 sequence is 15 residues long. CDR1 and CDR2 (germline): SGHVS, FNYEAQ. The part of the CDR3 DNA that was read is TGTGCCAGCAGAAGACTAGCGGGGTCCTCCTACGAG. Translated: CASRRLAGSSYE. The entire CDR3 reads CASRRLAGSSYEQYF.

This clone was counted at least ten times. CDR3 DNA, as far as it was read: TGTGCCAGTAGTATCTCCAGGGGCGAGTATCAGCCC. Its protein is CASSISRGEYQP. The full-length CDR3 reads as CASSISRGEYQPQHF. This chain links TRBV19 with TRBJ1-5, with a tentative D call TRBD1 (6 bases). The read stops 3 residues short of the end of the CDR3; the missing end is completed from the germline J gene. The V end lost 3 bases, the J end lost 5 bases, and 14 bases lay between the germline ends. CDR3 length: 15 residues. Germline V gene lookup returns CDR1 LNHDA and CDR2 SQIVND (reference sequence).

Regarding this clone: The sequenced fragment ends 3 residues before the CDR3 boundary, so the rest is inferred from the germline J gene. V gene TRBV7-9 combines with J gene TRBJ1-6; D is uncertain. Germline-derived CDR1 and CDR2 are SEHNR and FQNEAQ (reference sequence). The CDR3 length is 13 residues. V gave up 6 bases and J gave up 9 bases, with 12 bases separating them. The CDR3 sequence: CASSFDAGSPLHF. The sequenced part of the CDR3 DNA is TGTGCCAGCAGTTTTGACGCAGGTTCACCC.

This clone was observed a few times. The read finishes 3 residues shy of the CDR3 end, and the germline J gene is used to complete it. This chain joins TRBV6-2 or TRBV6-3 and TRBJ2-4; D possibly corresponds to TRBD1 (6 bases). CDR3 size: 17 residues. Per germline, CDR1 MNHEY and CDR2 SVGEGT. Trimming took 6 bases from V and 0 from J, leaving 18 bases between them. CDR3: CASRASWDILAKNIQYF. CDR3 bases read: TGTGCCAGCAGGGCGAGTTGGGACATTCTAGCCAAAAACATT.

A few counts support this clone. The CDR3 extends 3 residues past the end of the read, so its final part is completed from the germline J gene. The rearrangement joins TRBV20-1 to TRBJ2-5, with a weak D call TRBD2 (7 bases). V was cut by 0 bases and J by 5 bases, with 16 bases left in between. The V gene's germline CDR1 is DFQATT and CDR2 SNEGSKA (reference sequence). The CDR3 loop spans 15 amino acids. CDR3 amino acids: CSARDLGGAGETQYF. The sequenced part of the CDR3 DNA is TGCAGTGCTAGAGATCTAGGGGGGGCAGGGGAGACC.

This clone was found many times. The read ends 3 residues before the CDR3 terminus; that terminus is restored from the germline J gene. The V call is TRBV7-2, the J call TRBJ2-5, with 11 bases that match TRBD2. Germline values: CDR1 SGHTA, CDR2 FQGNSA. This CDR3 region has 15 residues. With 1 base clipped from V and 4 bases from J, the junction kept 2 bases outside the gene matches. CDR3 DNA (partial): TGTGCCAGCAGCTTAGGGCTAGCGGGGGGAGAGACC. Its translation: CASSLGLAGGET. In full, the CDR3 is CASSLGLAGGETQYF.